This T cell receptor (beta chain) was obtained from a study of T cell repertoires in ileal Crohn's disease. Study details: Surgery for a complication: stricturing in about 61%, penetrating in approximately 40%.

Around 490 nanograms of biopsy DNA per sample underwent TCRB immunosequencing. This table comes from immunoSEQ multiplex PCR, and its TCRdb copy is limited to in-frame clones, with some not included. The sample lists about 8,200 clones, around four fifths occurring once. Remarks on this clone: Antigen specificity is unknown.

Notes on the study in general: Active smokers at surgery had more clonal expansions than non-smokers. Clonality above 26.8% at surgery always came with endoscopic recurrence.

Germline assignment: CDR1 MDHEN and CDR2 SYDVKM. V lost 6 bases and J lost 5; bases outside the gene matches: 7. The CDR3 consists of 15 residues. The TCR sequence derives from an adult with Crohn's disease. The rearrangement uses TRBV28 and TRBJ1-6, with 7 bases identical to TRBD1. What was sequenced was ileal tissue. In nucleotides, the CDR3 is TGTGCCAGCAGCCCTAGACAGGGCAATAATTCACCCCTCCACTTT. Amino acid sequence: CASSPRQGNNSPLHF.